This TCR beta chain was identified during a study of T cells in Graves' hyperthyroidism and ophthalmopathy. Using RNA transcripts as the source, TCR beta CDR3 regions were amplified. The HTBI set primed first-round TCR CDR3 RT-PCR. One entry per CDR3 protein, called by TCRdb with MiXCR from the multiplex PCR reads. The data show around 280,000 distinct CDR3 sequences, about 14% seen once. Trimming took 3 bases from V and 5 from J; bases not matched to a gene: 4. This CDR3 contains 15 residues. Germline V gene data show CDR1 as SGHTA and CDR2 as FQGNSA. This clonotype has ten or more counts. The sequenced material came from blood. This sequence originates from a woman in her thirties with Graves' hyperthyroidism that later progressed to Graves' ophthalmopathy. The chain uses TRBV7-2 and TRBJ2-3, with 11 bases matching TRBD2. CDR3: CASSFLAGGIDTQYF. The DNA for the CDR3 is TGTGCCAGCAGCTTCCTAGCGGGAGGAATAGATACGCAGTATTTT.